This TCR beta chain was captured in a study of a mutant IDH1 vaccine in newly diagnosed glioma. Overall study: Males made up approximately 60% and females about 40% of treated patients, whose mean age was roughly 40 years. The study's findings and limits: Among patients, 93.3% showed immune responses induced by the vaccine.

Time point meaning: baseline, week 1 (first vaccination visit). The treatment is: pre-vaccination baseline after standard-of-care therapy. A remark on this clone: Its target is not known.

Assay used: immunoSEQ multiplex PCR; TCRdb lists only in-frame clones, some missing. In the table there are about 38,000 clones, roughly 80% of which are singletons. Germline lookup yields CDR1 GTSNPN and CDR2 SVGIG (reference sequence). Trimming shortened V by 2 bases and J by 2 bases, and 18 bases separated the two germline ends. This CDR3 has 17 residues. The gene calls are TRBV30 and TRBJ1-4; D ambiguous. The source material was PBMCs, sampled from a glioma patient treated with radiotherapy, temozolomide or both. This sequence originates from a man between 35 and 55 years old with glioma. Some clones in this sample may be carry-over from other donors' samples. This CDR3 is CAWSLTPPYSTNEKLFF. Here the CDR3 DNA reads TGTGCCTGGAGTCTAACCCCTCCTTACAGTACTAATGAAAAACTGTTTTTT.